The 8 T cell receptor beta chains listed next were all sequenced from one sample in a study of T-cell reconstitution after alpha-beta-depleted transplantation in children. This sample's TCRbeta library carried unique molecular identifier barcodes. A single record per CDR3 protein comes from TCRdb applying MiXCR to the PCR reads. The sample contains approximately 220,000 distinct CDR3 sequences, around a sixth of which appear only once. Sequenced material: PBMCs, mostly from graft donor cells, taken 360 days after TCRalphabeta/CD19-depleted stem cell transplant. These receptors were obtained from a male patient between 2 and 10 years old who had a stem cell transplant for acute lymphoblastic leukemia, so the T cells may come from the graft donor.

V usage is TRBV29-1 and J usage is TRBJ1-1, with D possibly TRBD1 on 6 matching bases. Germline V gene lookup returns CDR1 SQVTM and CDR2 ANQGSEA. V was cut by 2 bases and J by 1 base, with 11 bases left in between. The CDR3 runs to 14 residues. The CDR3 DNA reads TGCAGCGTTGAATTCTGGACAGAGAACACTGAAGCTTTCTTT. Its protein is CSVEFWTENTEAFF.

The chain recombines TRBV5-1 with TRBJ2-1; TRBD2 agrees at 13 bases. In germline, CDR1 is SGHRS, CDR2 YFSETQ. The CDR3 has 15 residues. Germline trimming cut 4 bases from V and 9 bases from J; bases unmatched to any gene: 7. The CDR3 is CASSPSLAGGGEQFF. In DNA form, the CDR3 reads TGCGCCAGCAGCCCATCACTAGCGGGGGGGGGTGAGCAGTTCTTC.

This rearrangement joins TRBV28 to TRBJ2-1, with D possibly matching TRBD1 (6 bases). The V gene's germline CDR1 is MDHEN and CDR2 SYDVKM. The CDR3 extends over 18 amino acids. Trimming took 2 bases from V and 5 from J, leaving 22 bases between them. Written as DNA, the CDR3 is TGTGCCAGCAGTTTAGGGGGCCGACGGGCGGTCCGGAACAATGAGCAGTTCTTC. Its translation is CASSLGGRRAVRNNEQFF.

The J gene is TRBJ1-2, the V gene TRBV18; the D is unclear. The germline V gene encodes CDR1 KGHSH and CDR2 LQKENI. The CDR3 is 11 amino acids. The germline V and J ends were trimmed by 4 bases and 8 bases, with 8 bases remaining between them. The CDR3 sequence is CASSLAQGYTF. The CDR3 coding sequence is TGTGCCAGCTCACTGGCGCAAGGCTACACCTTC.

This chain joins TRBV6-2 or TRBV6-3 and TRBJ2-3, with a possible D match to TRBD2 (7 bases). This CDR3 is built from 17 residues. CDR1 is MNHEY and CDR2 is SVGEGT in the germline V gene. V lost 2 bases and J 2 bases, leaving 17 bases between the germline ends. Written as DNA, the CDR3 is TGTGCCAGCAGTTACCGACTCACGGGGGGCTTCACAGATACGCAGTATTTT. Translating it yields CASSYRLTGGFTDTQYF.

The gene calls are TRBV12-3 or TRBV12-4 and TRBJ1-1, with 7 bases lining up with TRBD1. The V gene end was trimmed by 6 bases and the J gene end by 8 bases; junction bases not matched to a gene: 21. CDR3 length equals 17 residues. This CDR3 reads CASSLTPNRGKGGEAFF. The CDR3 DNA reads TGTGCCAGCAGCCTAACACCTAACAGGGGTAAGGGAGGAGAAGCTTTCTTT.

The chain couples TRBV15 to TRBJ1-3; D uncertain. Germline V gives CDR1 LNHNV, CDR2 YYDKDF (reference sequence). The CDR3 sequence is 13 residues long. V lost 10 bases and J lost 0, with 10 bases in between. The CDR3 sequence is CASRHPSGNTIYF. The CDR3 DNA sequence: TGTGCCAGTCGACACCCCTCTGGAAACACCATATATTTT.

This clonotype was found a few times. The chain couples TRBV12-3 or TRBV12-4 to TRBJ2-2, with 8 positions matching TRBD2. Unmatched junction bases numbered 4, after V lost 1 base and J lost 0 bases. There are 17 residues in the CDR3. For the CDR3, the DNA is TGTGCCAGCAGTTTAGATGTCGGGGGGGCGAACACCGGGGAGCTGTTTTTT. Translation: CASSLDVGGANTGELFF.